A selection of T cell receptor beta chains follows, all from one sample in a study of Graves' ophthalmopathy and Graves' hyperthyroidism. One entry per CDR3 protein, called by TCRdb with MiXCR from the multiplex PCR reads. The sample holds over 150,000 distinct CDR3 sequences, more than 30% seen once. Sequenced sample: peripheral blood. The receptors were sampled from a woman between 40 and 50 years old with Graves' ophthalmopathy. Each CDR3 is given with its conserved first and last residue. The D gene is left open where the match is weak. Clone size is given for some rows only: seen once, a few or many times, or a class if the clone is expanded.

TRBV18	many	TRBD1	TRBJ1-1	CASSHDGTGAVNTEAFF	TGTGCCAGCTCACATGACGGGACAGGGGCAGTAAACACTGAAGCTTTCTTT
TRBV6-2/TRBV6-3	-	-	TRBJ1-4	CASSYREFGEKLFF	TGTGCCAGCAGTTACAGGGAGTTTGGTGAAAAACTGTTTTTT
TRBV30	many	TRBD1	TRBJ1-2	CAWSHRGRDGYTF	TGTGCCTGGAGTCACAGGGGGCGGGATGGCTACACCTTC
TRBV15	many	-	TRBJ1-2	CATSRKIGTDYGYTF	TGTGCCACCAGCAGAAAGATAGGGACGGACTATGGCTACACCTTC
TRBV6-1	many	TRBD2	TRBJ2-2	CASSQGYAGGFTGELFF	TGTGCCAGCAGTCAAGGGTATGCGGGAGGTTTTACCGGGGAGCTGTTTTTT
TRBV28	-	TRBD1	TRBJ2-5	CASSSYVQGNQETQYF	TGTGCCAGCAGTTCCTACGTACAGGGGAACCAAGAGACCCAGTACTTC
TRBV20-1	once	-	TRBJ2-7	CSARDSGAASYEQYF	TGCAGTGCTAGAGATTCTGGGGCAGCTTCCTACGAGCAGTACTTC
TRBV6-2/TRBV6-3	few	-	TRBJ1-1	CASRPDATNTEAFF	TGTGCCAGCAGACCTGACGCCACGAACACTGAAGCTTTCTTT
TRBV3-1	many	-	TRBJ2-5	CASSQDSGKETQYF	TGTGCCAGCAGCCAAGATTCCGGGAAAGAGACCCAGTACTTC
TRBV6-5	-	-	TRBJ1-1	CASSYITGRNTEAFF	TGTGCCAGCAGTTACATCACAGGGAGGAACACTGAAGCTTTCTTT
TRBV6-1	many	-	TRBJ1-6	CASSERQPYNSPLHF	TGTGCCAGCAGTGAAAGGCAGCCCTATAATTCACCCCTCCACTTT
TRBV12-3/TRBV12-4	few	-	TRBJ2-7	CASSLVNHYEQYF	TGTGCCAGCAGTTTGGTCAATCACTACGAGCAGTACTTC
TRBV6-2/TRBV6-3	few	-	TRBJ2-7	CASSYSSGRQYF	TGTGCCAGCAGTTACTCGTCAGGGCGGCAGTACTTC
TRBV12-3/TRBV12-4	many	-	TRBJ2-1	CASSPQIDSLNNEQFF	TGTGCCAGCAGTCCACAGATAGACTCGCTAAACAATGAGCAGTTCTTC
TRBV2	medium-sized	TRBD1	TRBJ1-2	CASIGTDYGYTF	TGTGCCAGCATCGGGACAGACTATGGCTACACCTTC
TRBV7-8	-	-	TRBJ1-2	CASSPTGGRGYTF	TGTGCCAGCAGTCCGACTGGGGGGCGCGGCTACACCTTC
TRBV25-1	many	TRBD1	TRBJ1-6	CASSQSGTGSSPLHF	TGTGCCAGCAGTCAATCCGGGACAGGGTCCTCACCCCTCCACTTT
TRBV7-8	-	-	TRBJ1-6	CASSSRPGLGNSPLHF	TGTGCCAGCAGCTCGCGGCCGGGACTCGGGAATTCACCCCTCCACTTT
TRBV6-1	many	TRBD1	TRBJ2-7	CASSRTGGGGEQYF	TGTGCCAGCAGTCGGACAGGGGGCGGGGGCGAGCAGTACTTC
TRBV18	many	TRBD1	TRBJ2-2	CASSRETGTTGELFF	TGTGCCAGCTCTCGAGAGACAGGGACCACCGGGGAGCTGTTTTTT
TRBV20-1	-	-	TRBJ2-2	CSARKGPSELFF	TGCAGTGCTAGAAAGGGGCCCTCCGAGCTGTTTTTT
TRBV29-1	-	-	TRBJ2-5	CSVEWALAQETQYF	TGCAGCGTTGAGTGGGCACTAGCCCAAGAGACCCAGTACTTC
TRBV7-2	-	-	TRBJ1-1	CASSLASRLNTEAFF	TGTGCCAGCAGCTTAGCCTCCAGACTAAACACTGAAGCTTTCTTT
TRBV4-3	many	TRBD1	TRBJ2-5	CASSQGRTGGRETQYF	TGCGCCAGCAGCCAAGGAAGGACAGGGGGCCGGGAGACCCAGTACTTC
TRBV6-5	many	-	TRBJ2-2	CASSYTMTTGELFF	TGTGCCAGCAGTTACACCATGACGACCGGGGAGCTGTTTTTT
TRBV2	-	TRBD1	TRBJ2-7	CASVSGGVYEQYF	TGTGCCAGCGTTTCAGGGGGCGTCTACGAGCAGTACTTC
TRBV19	-	-	TRBJ1-1	CASSMDPDGYTEAFF	TGTGCCAGTAGTATGGATCCGGACGGGTACACTGAAGCTTTCTTT
TRBV13	-	-	TRBJ2-5	CASSSRLRDTQETQYF	TGTGCCAGCAGCTCAAGGTTGCGGGACACACAAGAGACCCAGTACTTC
TRBV11-2	many	TRBD2	TRBJ2-5	CASSLVSGTSGIETQYF	TGTGCCAGCAGCTTAGTTTCGGGGACTAGCGGGATAGAGACCCAGTACTTC
TRBV6-2/TRBV6-3	many	-	TRBJ2-2	CASTTPPGELFF	TGTGCCAGCACCACCCCCCCCGGGGAGCTGTTTTTT
TRBV20-1	few	-	TRBJ2-5	CSAFPGRGETQYF	TGCAGTGCTTTCCCGGGGCGAGGGGAGACCCAGTACTTC
TRBV6-1	few	-	TRBJ2-7	CASSVTRDVSYEQYF	TGTGCCAGCAGTGTGACCCGGGACGTATCCTACGAGCAGTACTTC
TRBV11-3	many	-	TRBJ2-7	CASSQSGTWSSYEQYF	TGTGCCAGCAGCCAATCCGGGACATGGTCCTCATACGAGCAGTACTTC
TRBV4-3	-	-	TRBJ2-7	CASSQAKEEGLYEQYF	TGCGCCAGCAGCCAAGCTAAGGAAGAAGGGCTCTACGAGCAGTACTTC
TRBV28	many	TRBD1	TRBJ1-5	CASSPDRSLSQPQHF	TGTGCCAGCAGTCCGGACAGGTCGCTAAGTCAGCCCCAGCATTTT
TRBV30	-	-	TRBJ2-5	CAWTLISGGTQYF	TGTGCCTGGACGTTGATTAGTGGCGGGACCCAGTACTTC
TRBV5-6	many	-	TRBJ1-1	CASSPRTVNTEAFF	TGTGCCAGCAGCCCCAGGACAGTGAACACTGAAGCTTTCTTT
TRBV6-2/TRBV6-3	many	-	TRBJ2-2	CASSYMGDGELFF	TGTGCCAGCAGTTACATGGGGGACGGGGAGCTGTTTTTT
TRBV12-3/TRBV12-4	-	-	TRBJ2-7	CASSERAGPYEQYF	TGTGCCAGCAGTGAAAGGGCAGGGCCCTACGAGCAGTACTTC
TRBV6-1	-	-	TRBJ1-1	CASRQGPGPVNTEAFF	TGTGCCAGCAGGCAAGGCCCGGGACCGGTGAACACTGAAGCTTTCTTT
TRBV11-2	many	-	TRBJ1-1	CASSWGLGNTEAFF	TGTGCCAGCAGCTGGGGGCTCGGGAACACTGAAGCTTTCTTT
TRBV4-3	many	-	TRBJ1-1	CASSQDMYTEAFF	TGCGCCAGCAGCCAAGATATGTACACTGAAGCTTTCTTT
TRBV15	many	-	TRBJ1-2	CATSRDRTVYGYTF	TGTGCCACCAGCAGAGATCGGACAGTCTATGGCTACACCTTC
TRBV28	many	TRBD1	TRBJ1-2	CASSSGTGAFYGYTF	TGTGCCAGCAGTTCCGGGACAGGGGCCTTCTATGGCTACACCTTC
TRBV30	many	-	TRBJ2-5	CAWNFGVGETQYF	TGTGCCTGGAATTTCGGGGTGGGCGAGACCCAGTACTTC
TRBV28	-	-	TRBJ1-1	CASSLLQSRVNTEAFF	TGTGCCAGCAGTTTACTCCAGTCCAGGGTGAACACTGAAGCTTTCTTT
TRBV6-4	many	-	TRBJ2-7	CASSDQTGRNPYEQYF	TGTGCCAGCAGTGACCAAACAGGGCGCAATCCCTACGAGCAGTACTTC
TRBV3-1	many	TRBD1	TRBJ1-1	CASSLGQGLLNTEAFF	TGTGCCAGCAGCCTCGGACAGGGCCTCTTGAACACTGAAGCTTTCTTT
TRBV12-3/TRBV12-4	many	-	TRBJ1-5	CASSLDGISNQPQHF	TGTGCCAGCAGTTTAGACGGGATAAGCAATCAGCCCCAGCATTTT
TRBV7-2	-	TRBD1	TRBJ2-7	CASSPTAGQGYEQYF	TGTGCCAGCAGCCCGACTGCAGGACAGGGGTACGAGCAGTACTTC
TRBV6-5	once	-	TRBJ2-5	CASSYQGGETQYF	TGCGCCAGCAGTTACCAAGGAGGGGAGACCCAGTACTTC
TRBV30	few	-	TRBJ1-1	CAWSVDTGRTEAFF	TGTGCCTGGAGTGTAGATACCGGACGCACTGAAGCTTTCTTT
TRBV7-3	many	-	TRBJ2-7	CASSLNPAGEQYF	TGTGCCAGCAGCTTAAATCCGGCCGGCGAGCAGTACTTC
TRBV7-9	many	-	TRBJ1-1	CASSPGPMNTEAFF	TGTGCCAGCAGCCCCGGACCCATGAACACTGAAGCTTTCTTT
TRBV7-9	many	-	TRBJ2-7	CASSSLPFRGWHF	TGTGCCAGCAGCTCCCTCCCGTTCCGGGGTTGGCACTTC